The 32 T cell receptor beta chains in this list originate from one sample, sequenced in a study of T cell changes during pregnancy in multiple sclerosis. Clones were read by immunoSEQ multiplex PCR, and TCRdb kept only the in-frame ones, dropping some. The sample yields under 120,000 clones, approximately 91% seen once. The source material was peripheral blood, sampled after pregnancy. The receptors were sampled from a female donor with multiple sclerosis, enrolled in a pregnancy study.

For the CDR3, the DNA is TGTGCCTGGAGTGGAACGGCCAGGGGTATCACCGAGCAGTACTTC. Translated, it gives CAWSGTARGITEQYF. The chain carries TRBV30 and TRBJ2-7; TRBD1 is a possible D gene (6 bases). V dropped 1 base and J dropped 6 bases, with 19 bases sitting between them. From germline, CDR1 is GTSNPN and CDR2 SVGIG (reference sequence). CDR3 length: 15 residues.

This clone was seen only once. The rearrangement uses TRBV19 and TRBJ2-6; maybe TRBD1 (6 bases). Deletions cut 10 bases from V and 0 bases from J, with 16 bases between. This CDR3 is built from 16 residues. Germline lookup yields CDR1 LNHDA and CDR2 SQIVND (reference sequence). CDR3: CATSWDTNSGANVLTF. The CDR3 nucleotides read TGTGCCACCTCTTGGGACACCAACTCTGGGGCCAACGTCCTGACTTTC. Variable domain in full (rest from reference TRBV19 and TRBJ2-6): DGGITQSPKYLFRKEGQNVTLSCEQNLNHDAMYWYRQDPGQGLRLIYYSQIVNDFQKGDIAEGYSVSREKKESFPLTVTSAQKNPTAFYLCATSWDTNSGANVLTFGAGSRLTVL.

This clone has a single count. The chain uses TRBV11-2 and TRBJ1-2; no clear D. Trimming cost V 0 bases and J 4 bases, with 9 bases left between them. The CDR3 has 14 amino acids. From germline, CDR1 is SGHAT and CDR2 FQNNGV. The CDR3 DNA is TGTGCCAGCAGCTTAGATTTATTTTCCTATGGCTACACCTTC. Its protein product is CASSLDLFSYGYTF.

The CDR3 spells CASTLRAGMNTEAFF. CDR3 nucleotides: TGTGCCAGCACCCTGAGAGCAGGGATGAACACTGAAGCTTTCTTT. The gene calls are TRBV28 and TRBJ1-1; D might be TRBD1 (5 bases). This CDR3 spans 15 amino acids. Per the germline V gene, CDR1 is MDHEN and CDR2 is SYDVKM. Trimming left V 7 bases short and J 0 bases short, with 15 bases between.

The sample holds one count of this clone. The chain's CDR3 is CASSTPSSYEQYF. The CDR3 DNA follows: TGTGCCAGCAGTACACCTAGCTCCTACGAGCAGTACTTC. This rearrangement joins TRBV6-5 to TRBJ2-7; no reliable D call. V lost 5 bases, J lost 0 bases, and 8 bases lay in between. This CDR3 region has 13 residues. The V gene's germline CDR1 is MNHEY and CDR2 SVGAGI.

This chain uses TRBV6-5 with TRBJ2-2; maybe TRBD1 (5 bases). The V end was cut by 10 bases, the J end by 7 bases, with 22 bases between. CDR3 length: 15 residues. Germline V CDR1 and CDR2: MNHEY, SVGAGI. The CDR3 sequence is CATHRRTGPVGELFF. The CDR3 nucleotides read TGTGCCACCCACAGGCGAACAGGTCCGGTCGGGGAGCTGTTTTTT.

This chain joins TRBV29-1 and TRBJ1-2; TRBD1 aligns across 8 bases. V shed 0 bases and J 5 bases; nucleotides not matched to a gene: 8. Germline-derived CDR1 and CDR2 are SQVTM and ANQGSEA. CDR3 size: 15 residues. The CDR3: CSVEDWTGRIYGYTF. DNA of the CDR3: TGCAGCGTTGAAGACTGGACAGGGAGAATATATGGCTACACCTTC.

This chain links TRBV4-2 with TRBJ1-5, with D maybe TRBD1 (5 bases). Germline values: CDR1 LGHNA, CDR2 YNFKEQ. CDR3 size: 15 residues. V lost 0 bases to trimming and J lost 7 bases, with 13 bases between them. The CDR3 coding sequence is TGTGCCAGCAGCCAAGAGGCTCGGGGGGGGCAGCCCCAGCATTTT. Amino acids: CASSQEARGGQPQHF.

The chain couples TRBV7-6 to TRBJ2-3; a possible D gene is TRBD1 (5 bases). From germline, CDR1 is SGHVS and CDR2 FNYEAQ. Trimming removed 3 bases from V and 1 base from J, with 14 bases in between. This CDR3 region has 16 residues. CDR3 nucleotides: TGTGCCAGCAGCTTTCCGAGTGAGACAGGCACAGATACGCAGTATTTT. Its translation: CASSFPSETGTDTQYF. The complete variable domain, with remaining parts taken from reference TRBV7-6 and TRBJ2-3, reads GAGVSQSPRYKVTKRGQDVALRCDPISGHVSLYWYRQALGQGPEFLTYFNYEAQQDKSGLPNDRFSAERPEGSISTLTIQRTEQRDSAMYRCASSFPSETGTDTQYFGPGTRLTVL.

This chain joins TRBV10-3 and TRBJ1-1, with 10 nucleotides matching TRBD1. The length of the CDR3 is 14 residues. Germline loops: CDR1 ENHRY, CDR2 SYGVKD. With 8 bases clipped from V and 7 bases from J, the junction kept 10 bases outside the gene matches. CDR3: CAIGGTTGGHEAFF. The CDR3, as DNA: TGTGCCATCGGAGGGACGACAGGGGGCCATGAAGCTTTCTTT.

V and J are TRBV5-1 and TRBJ2-1; maybe TRBD2 (5 bases). Germline V gives CDR1 SGHRS, CDR2 YFSETQ. The CDR3 length is 18 residues. V lost 4 bases and J lost 0, with 20 bases in between. In nucleotides, the CDR3 is TGCGCCAGCAGCGCGGTAGTGGCTAGCCCCAGCTCCTACAATGAGCAGTTCTTC. Its translation: CASSAVVASPSSYNEQFF.

The V call is TRBV4-2, the J call TRBJ2-5; D possibly corresponds to TRBD2 (7 bases). The CDR3 consists of 17 residues. Germline lookup yields CDR1 LGHNA and CDR2 YNFKEQ. With 3 bases removed from V and 1 base from J, the gap between germline ends came to 18 bases. CDR3 protein: CASSQGRGSRGQETQYF. CDR3 coding DNA: TGTGCCAGCAGCCAGGGGAGGGGATCCAGGGGCCAAGAGACCCAGTACTTC.

The V call is TRBV6-1, the J call TRBJ2-7; D remains unclear. The germline gives CDR1 MNHNS, CDR2 SASEGT. CDR3 length: 10 amino acids. V was pared by 8 bases and J by 12 bases, with 14 bases between. CDR3 nucleotide sequence: TGTGCCAGCGGCCCGCGCGGTAGGTACTTC. This codes for CASGPRGRYF.

This chain uses TRBV7-9 with TRBJ2-1; D is ambiguous. The CDR3 length is 11 residues. The V end was cut by 2 bases, the J end by 8 bases, with 4 bases between. CDR1 SEHNR and CDR2 FQNEAQ come from the germline V gene (reference sequence). The CDR3 DNA sequence: TGTGCCAGCAGCTTAACAGATGAGCAGTTCTTC. Translated, it gives CASSLTDEQFF.

The genes are TRBV7-9 and TRBJ2-7; 10 nucleotides align to TRBD1. V was pared by 5 bases and J by 4 bases, with 8 bases of the junction left unmatched. CDR3 size: 15 residues. The germline V gene has CDR1 SEHNR and CDR2 FQNEAQ (reference sequence). The CDR3 reads CASSQGDRGLYEQYF. The CDR3 DNA follows: TGTGCCAGCAGCCAAGGGGACAGGGGATTATACGAGCAGTACTTC.

This chain connects TRBV18 to TRBJ2-5; D remains ambiguous. The germline gives CDR1 KGHSH, CDR2 LQKENI. This CDR3 contains 13 residues. V shed 0 bases and J shed 5 bases, with 7 bases lying between them. The CDR3 nucleotides read TGTGCCAGCTCACCACCTTCTCAGGAGACCCAGTACTTC. Translating gives CASSPPSQETQYF.

The chain is built from TRBV27 and TRBJ1-2, with a tentative D call TRBD1 (6 bases). Trimming removed 6 bases at V and 6 bases at J, with 14 bases between. Germline CDR1 MNHEY, CDR2 SMNVEV (reference sequence). The CDR3 covers 13 residues. This CDR3 is CASSQGIGDGYTF. For the CDR3, the DNA is TGTGCCAGCAGCCAGGGGATAGGAGATGGCTACACCTTC.

This clone showed up just a few times. CDR3: CASSLWRGGASYGYTF. Here the CDR3 DNA reads TGTGCCAGCAGCCTTTGGAGGGGAGGAGCGTCCTATGGCTACACCTTC. The chain has TRBV11-2 and TRBJ1-2; D possibly corresponds to TRBD1 (5 bases). Trimming shortened V by 5 bases and J by 4 bases, and 20 bases separated the two germline ends. This CDR3 contains 16 residues. Germline V gives CDR1 SGHAT, CDR2 FQNNGV. The full variable domain, completed using reference TRBV11-2 and TRBJ1-2, is EAGVAQSPRYKIIEKRQSVAFWCNPISGHATLYWYQQILGQGPKLLIQFQNNGVVDDSQLPKDRFSAERLKGVDSTLKIQPAKLEDSAVYLCASSLWRGGASYGYTFGSGTRLTVV.

The chain has TRBV6-1 and TRBJ1-2; 7 nucleotides align to TRBD1. The CDR3 length is 15 residues. Germline lookup yields CDR1 MNHNS and CDR2 SASEGT. V was clipped by 4 bases and J by 5 bases; unmatched bases: 10. The CDR3 spells CASSGRVSRGYGYTF. CDR3 DNA: TGTGCCAGCAGTGGGAGGGTTAGCAGGGGGTATGGCTACACCTTC.

This rearrangement joins TRBV4-2 to TRBJ2-7; a possible D gene is TRBD2 (7 bases). The CDR3 has 14 residues. Germline V gene data show CDR1 as LGHNA and CDR2 as YNFKEQ. Between the trimmed V and J ends, which lost 3 bases and 0 bases, there was a span of 9 bases. The CDR3 loop reads CASSHRGASYEQYF. CDR3 nucleotide sequence: TGTGCCAGCAGCCACCGGGGGGCCTCCTACGAGCAGTACTTC.

Only one count was recorded for this clone. The J gene is TRBJ2-1, the V gene TRBV7-2; 11 bases line up with TRBD2. This CDR3 spans 19 amino acids. V gave up 1 base and J gave up 0 bases; unmatched junction bases: 8. The germline CDR1 and CDR2 sequences are SGHTA and FQGNSA. CDR3 protein: CASSLGHRLAGSSYNEQFF. CDR3 DNA: TGTGCCAGCAGCTTAGGACACAGACTAGCGGGGAGCTCCTACAATGAGCAGTTCTTC.

This clone came up once. The genes are TRBV6-4 and TRBJ2-5; unclear D gene. CDR1 is MRHNA, CDR2 SNTAGT, per germline. The CDR3 covers 14 residues. Trimming took 3 bases from V and 5 from J, leaving 13 bases between them. In DNA form, the CDR3 reads TGTGCCAGCAGTGAAGTACCCTTCGGGGAGACCCAGTACTTC. It is translated as CASSEVPFGETQYF.

The CDR3 protein is CASSPRDILYGYTF. The CDR3, as DNA: TGTGCCAGCAGCCCCCGGGACATCCTATATGGCTACACCTTC. The V call is TRBV7-9, the J call TRBJ1-2, with D possibly TRBD1 on 6 matching bases. The V gene's germline CDR1 is SEHNR and CDR2 FQNEAQ (reference sequence). Trimming pared 5 bases from V and 5 bases from J, leaving 15 bases between. The length of the CDR3 is 14 residues.

V usage is TRBV9 and J usage is TRBJ1-1, with D perhaps TRBD1 (6 bases). V was shortened by 3 bases and J by 2 bases, with 11 bases between the two germline ends. The CDR3 contains 14 residues. Per germline, CDR1 SGDLS and CDR2 YYNGEE. CDR3 in amino acids: CASSATGINTEAFF. The CDR3 region has the DNA TGTGCCAGCAGCGCGACAGGAATTAACACTGAAGCTTTCTTT.

This chain joins TRBV6-1 and TRBJ1-5, with unresolved D. The CDR3 consists of 16 residues. Trimming pared 4 bases from V and 4 bases from J, leaving 17 bases between. Germline CDR1 reads MNHNS; CDR2 reads SASEGT. CDR3 sequence reads: CASSGGLRASNQPQHF. The CDR3 DNA reads TGTGCCAGCAGTGGTGGACTCCGGGCCTCAAATCAGCCCCAGCATTTT.

This chain connects TRBV2 to TRBJ1-4; weak D call: TRBD1 (5 bases). The CDR3 length is 15 residues. Germline V lookup: CDR1 SNHLY, CDR2 FYNNEI. The V end lost 3 bases, the J end lost 4 bases, and 12 bases lay between the germline ends. The CDR3 DNA sequence: TGTGCCAGCAGTGAGGGGCAGGGCCTTAATGAAAAACTGTTTTTT. Translating it yields CASSEGQGLNEKLFF.

The gene calls are TRBV29-1 and TRBJ2-3, with TRBD2 matching over 11 bases. The length of the CDR3 is 15 residues. Germline CDR1 reads SQVTM; CDR2 reads ANQGSEA. Trimming took 7 bases from V and 8 from J; bases not matched to a gene: 14. CDR3 in DNA: TGCAGCGCCGAGGATGGGGTAGCGGGGGGGGGTACGCAGTATTTT. Protein sequence: CSAEDGVAGGGTQYF.

The rearrangement links TRBV6-6 to TRBJ1-3, with 9 bases aligning to TRBD1. The CDR3 totals 14 residues. Trimming took 7 bases from V and 4 from J; bases not matched to a gene: 5. Germline loops: CDR1 MNHNY, CDR2 SVGAGI (reference sequence). The CDR3 nucleotides are TGTGCCAGCACCCTCGACAGGGGGGGAAACACCATATATTTT. Amino acids: CASTLDRGGNTIYF.

The chain employs TRBV7-9 and TRBJ2-1, with 11 bases that match TRBD2. The V and J ends lost 7 bases and 8 bases, in that order; junction bases with no gene match: 7. The CDR3 runs to 14 residues. Germline CDR1 SEHNR, CDR2 FQNEAQ (reference sequence). CDR3 loop: CASTIAGGPYEQFF. The CDR3 coding sequence is TGTGCCAGCACCATAGCGGGGGGGCCATATGAGCAGTTCTTC.

The V gene is TRBV27, the J gene TRBJ1-2; D is unresolved. The CDR3 extends over 13 amino acids. V lost 3 bases, J lost 4 bases, and 9 bases lay in between. Germline CDR1 MNHEY, CDR2 SMNVEV (reference sequence). The CDR3 DNA is TGTGCCAGCAGTTTCGGGGTCGCCTATGGCTACACCTTC. Its translation is CASSFGVAYGYTF.

The rearrangement uses TRBV5-4 and TRBJ2-3, with a possible D match to TRBD1 (7 bases). Germline CDR1 and CDR2: SGHNT and YYREEE (reference sequence). The CDR3 length is 17 residues. V lost 1 base and J lost 1, with 16 bases in between. The CDR3, as DNA: TGTGCCAGCAGCTTGATCAGGGGGGACTCACGCACAGATACGCAGTATTTT. Encoded protein: CASSLIRGDSRTDTQYF.

The V and J genes are TRBV5-6 and TRBJ1-2, with TRBD1 matching 8 bases. Trimming removed 3 bases from V and 6 bases from J; junction bases left unmatched: 7. CDR3 length: 14 amino acids. The germline V gene has CDR1 SGHDT and CDR2 YYEEEE. CDR3 in DNA: TGTGCCAGCAGCTGGGGGACAGGCGGGGATGGCTACACCTTC. Amino acids: CASSWGTGGDGYTF.